The T cell receptor beta chain under discussion was sequenced for a study of shared clonotypes between healthy human individuals. The CDR3 is 15 residues long. In germline, CDR1 is SGHRS, CDR2 YFSETQ. Trimming took 0 bases from V and 7 from J; bases not matched to a gene: 8. Libraries were prepared by immunoSEQ multiplex PCR; TCRdb keeps only in-frame clonotypes and omits some of them. The data contain approximately 350,000 clones, about 74% of them seen just once; the ten biggest clones take up under 13%. Sequences were obtained from memory CD4+ T cells sorted from blood. Indicated subset: CD45RA-negative fraction. The sequence was collected from a man aged 25 to 45 in good health. V usage is TRBV5-1 and J usage is TRBJ1-2, with 8 bases that match TRBD1. This chain's CDR3 is CASSLDPGTGPGYTF. CDR3 bases: TGCGCCAGCAGCTTGGATCCTGGGACAGGCCCTGGCTACACCTTC.